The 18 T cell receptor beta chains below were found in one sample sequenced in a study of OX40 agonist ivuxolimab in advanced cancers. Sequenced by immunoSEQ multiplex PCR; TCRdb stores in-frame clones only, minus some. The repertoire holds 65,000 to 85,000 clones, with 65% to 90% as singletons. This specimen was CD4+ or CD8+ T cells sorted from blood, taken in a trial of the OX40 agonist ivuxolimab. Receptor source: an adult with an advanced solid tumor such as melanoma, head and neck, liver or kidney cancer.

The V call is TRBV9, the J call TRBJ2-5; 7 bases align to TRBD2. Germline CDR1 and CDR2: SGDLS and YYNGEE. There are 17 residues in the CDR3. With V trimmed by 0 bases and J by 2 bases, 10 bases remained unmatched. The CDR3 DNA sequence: TGTGCCAGCAGCGTAGGTTCGGGGGGAGAGCCTCAAGAGACCCAGTACTTC. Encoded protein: CASSVGSGGEPQETQYF. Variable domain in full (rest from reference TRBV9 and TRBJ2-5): DSGVTQTPKHLITATGQRVTLRCSPRSGDLSVYWYQQSLDQGLQFLIQYYNGEERAKGNILERFSAQQFPDLHSELNLSSLELGDSALYFCASSVGSGGEPQETQYFGPGTRLLVL.

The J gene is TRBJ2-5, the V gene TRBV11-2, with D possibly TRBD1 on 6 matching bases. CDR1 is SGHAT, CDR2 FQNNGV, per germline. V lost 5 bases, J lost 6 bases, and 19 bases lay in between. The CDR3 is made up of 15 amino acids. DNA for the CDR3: TGTGCCAGCAGCCCACCCGGGACAAAAGGAAAGACCCAGTACTTC. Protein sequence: CASSPPGTKGKTQYF.

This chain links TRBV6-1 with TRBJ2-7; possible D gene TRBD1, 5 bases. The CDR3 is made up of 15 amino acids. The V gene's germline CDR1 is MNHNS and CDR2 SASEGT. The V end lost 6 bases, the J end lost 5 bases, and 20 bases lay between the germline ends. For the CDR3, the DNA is TGTGCCAGCAGGAGACAGTGGGTCACCGTCGACGAGCAGTACTTC. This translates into CASRRQWVTVDEQYF.

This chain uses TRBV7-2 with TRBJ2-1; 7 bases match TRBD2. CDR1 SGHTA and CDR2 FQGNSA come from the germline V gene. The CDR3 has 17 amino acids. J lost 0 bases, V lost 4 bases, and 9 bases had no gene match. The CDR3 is CASSWQPLADSYNEQFF. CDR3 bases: TGTGCCAGCAGCTGGCAGCCTCTAGCGGACTCCTACAATGAGCAGTTCTTC.

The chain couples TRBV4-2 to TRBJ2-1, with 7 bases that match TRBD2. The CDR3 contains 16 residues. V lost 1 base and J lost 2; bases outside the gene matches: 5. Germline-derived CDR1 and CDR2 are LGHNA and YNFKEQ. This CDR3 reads CASSQVLLAAYNEQFF. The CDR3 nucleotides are TGTGCCAGCAGCCAAGTTCTCCTAGCGGCCTACAATGAGCAGTTCTTC.

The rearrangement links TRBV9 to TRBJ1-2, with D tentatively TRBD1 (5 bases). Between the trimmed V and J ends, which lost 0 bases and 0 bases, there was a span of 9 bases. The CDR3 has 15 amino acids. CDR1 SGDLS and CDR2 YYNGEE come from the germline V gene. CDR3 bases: TGTGCCAGCAGCGTAGCTGGCAGGGCTAACTATGGCTACACCTTC. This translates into CASSVAGRANYGYTF.

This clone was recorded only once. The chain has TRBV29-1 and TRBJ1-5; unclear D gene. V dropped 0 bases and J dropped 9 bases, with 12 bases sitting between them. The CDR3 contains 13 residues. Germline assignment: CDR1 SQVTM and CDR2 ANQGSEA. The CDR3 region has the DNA TGCAGCGTTGAAGAGCAGTCACTGGGGCCCCAGCATTTT. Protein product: CSVEEQSLGPQHF.

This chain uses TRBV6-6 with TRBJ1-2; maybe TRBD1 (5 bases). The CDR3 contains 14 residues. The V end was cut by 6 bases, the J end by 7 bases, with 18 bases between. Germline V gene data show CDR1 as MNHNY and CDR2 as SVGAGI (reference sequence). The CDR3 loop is CASSDGRGTGGYTF. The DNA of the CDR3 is TGTGCCAGCAGCGACGGTAGGGGAACGGGTGGCTACACCTTC.

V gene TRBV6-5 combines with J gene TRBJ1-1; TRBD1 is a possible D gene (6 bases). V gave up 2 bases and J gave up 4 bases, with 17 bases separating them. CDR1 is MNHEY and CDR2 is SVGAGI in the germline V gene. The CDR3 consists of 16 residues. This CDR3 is CASSYPKGQGTTEAFF. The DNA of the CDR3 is TGTGCCAGCAGTTACCCAAAGGGTCAGGGGACCACTGAAGCTTTCTTT.

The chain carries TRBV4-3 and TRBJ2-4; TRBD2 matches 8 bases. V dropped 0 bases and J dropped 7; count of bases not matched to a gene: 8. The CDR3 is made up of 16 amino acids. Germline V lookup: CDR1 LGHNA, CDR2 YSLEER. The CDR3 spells CASSQESVIAGNIQYF. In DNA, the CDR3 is TGCGCCAGCAGCCAAGAATCGGTGATAGCGGGGAACATTCAGTACTTC.

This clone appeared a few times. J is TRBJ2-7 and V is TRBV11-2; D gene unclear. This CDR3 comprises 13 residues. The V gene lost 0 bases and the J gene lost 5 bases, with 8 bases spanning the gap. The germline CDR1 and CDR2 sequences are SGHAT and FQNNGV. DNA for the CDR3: TGTGCCAGCAGCTTAGAATCAAGCCACGAGCAGTACTTC. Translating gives CASSLESSHEQYF.

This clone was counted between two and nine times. CDR3 amino acids: CASSVWRASETQYF. CDR3 bases: TGTGCCAGCAGTGTATGGAGGGCCAGTGAGACCCAGTACTTC. V and J are TRBV6-1 and TRBJ2-5; a possible D gene is TRBD2 (6 bases). V was pared by 4 bases and J by 5 bases, with 14 bases between. This CDR3 contains 14 residues. Germline lookup yields CDR1 MNHNS and CDR2 SASEGT.

CDR3 amino acids: CSVEVWGPTEAFF. CDR3 coding DNA: TGCAGCGTTGAAGTTTGGGGGCCCACTGAAGCTTTCTTT. V gene TRBV29-1 combines with J gene TRBJ1-1; a weak D match, TRBD1 (6 bases). The length of the CDR3 is 13 residues. The germline CDR1 and CDR2 sequences are SQVTM and ANQGSEA. Trimming stripped 1 base from V and 4 bases from J, with 10 bases between.

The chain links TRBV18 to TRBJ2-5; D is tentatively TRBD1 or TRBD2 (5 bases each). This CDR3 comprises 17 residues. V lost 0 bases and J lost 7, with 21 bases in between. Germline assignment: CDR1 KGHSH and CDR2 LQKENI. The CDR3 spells CASSPPRASGPLGTQYF. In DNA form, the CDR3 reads TGTGCCAGCTCACCACCACGTGCTTCGGGACCCTTAGGGACCCAGTACTTC.

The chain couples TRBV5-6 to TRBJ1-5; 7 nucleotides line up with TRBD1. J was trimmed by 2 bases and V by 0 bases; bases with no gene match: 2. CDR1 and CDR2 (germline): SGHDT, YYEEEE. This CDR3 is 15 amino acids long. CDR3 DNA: TGTGCCAGCAGCTTGGACAGGGGTGGCAATCAGCCCCAGCATTTT. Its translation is CASSLDRGGNQPQHF.

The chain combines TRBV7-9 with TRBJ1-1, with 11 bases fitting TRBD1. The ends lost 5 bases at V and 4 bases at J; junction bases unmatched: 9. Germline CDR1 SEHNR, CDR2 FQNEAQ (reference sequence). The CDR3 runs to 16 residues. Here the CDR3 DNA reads TGTGCCAGCAGCCAATTCCGGACAGGGGGCTTCACTGAAGCTTTCTTT. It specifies CASSQFRTGGFTEAFF.

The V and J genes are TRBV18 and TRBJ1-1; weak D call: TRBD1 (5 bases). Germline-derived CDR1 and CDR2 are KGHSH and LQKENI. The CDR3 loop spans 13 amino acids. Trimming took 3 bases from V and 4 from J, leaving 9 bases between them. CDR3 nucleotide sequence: TGTGCCAGCTCACCCCCCCAGGGCACTGAAGCTTTCTTT. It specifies CASSPPQGTEAFF. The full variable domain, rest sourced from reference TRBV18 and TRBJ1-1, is NAGVMQNPRHLVRRRGQEARLRCSPMKGHSHVYWYRQLPEEGLKFMVYLQKENIIDESGMPKERFSAEFPKEGPSILRIQQVVRGDSAAYFCASSPPQGTEAFFGQGTRLTVV.

CDR3 sequence: CASKLAGGIEGEQFF. CDR3 nucleotides: TGTGCCAGCAAATTAGCGGGGGGGATTGAGGGTGAGCAGTTCTTC. The chain employs TRBV6-6 and TRBJ2-1; 11 nucleotides align to TRBD2. V was clipped by 7 bases and J by 9 bases; unmatched bases: 11. The CDR3 is 15 amino acids. Germline V CDR1 and CDR2: MNHNY, SVGAGI (reference sequence).